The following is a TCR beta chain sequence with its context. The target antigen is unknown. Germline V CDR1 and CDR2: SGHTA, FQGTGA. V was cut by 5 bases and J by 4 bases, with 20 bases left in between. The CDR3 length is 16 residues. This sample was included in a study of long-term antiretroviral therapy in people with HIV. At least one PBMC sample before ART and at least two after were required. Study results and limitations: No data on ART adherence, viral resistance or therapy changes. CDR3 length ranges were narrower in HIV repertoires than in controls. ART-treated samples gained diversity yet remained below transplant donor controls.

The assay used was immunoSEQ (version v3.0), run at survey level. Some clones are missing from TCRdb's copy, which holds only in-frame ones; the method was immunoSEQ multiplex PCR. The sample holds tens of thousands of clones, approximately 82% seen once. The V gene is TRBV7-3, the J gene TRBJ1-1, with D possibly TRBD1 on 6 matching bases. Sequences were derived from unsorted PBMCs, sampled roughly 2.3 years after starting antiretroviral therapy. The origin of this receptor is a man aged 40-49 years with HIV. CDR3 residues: CASSQNGGGRSTEAFF. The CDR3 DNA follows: TGTGCCAGCAGCCAAAATGGTGGGGGGCGCAGCACTGAAGCTTTCTTT.